The source of this T cell receptor beta chain is a study of T-cell memory formation after mild COVID-19. Study at large: Among the donors, TCR clusters were largely specific to each donor.

Regarding the study as a whole: There was a balanced CD4/CD8 profile in clones contracting day 15 to 85, and later expanders leaned CD4+. In pre-infection memory, a portion of responding clones appeared, which suggested that cross-reactive memory joined.

Germline CDR1 and CDR2: SGHTA and FQGNSA. CDR3 length equals 15 residues. With 4 bases clipped from V and 4 bases from J, the junction kept 4 bases outside the gene matches. This clonotype was observed a handful of times. Its antigen is not identified. Constant-segment primers were used for 5'RACE, and the resulting TCR alpha and TCR beta cDNA libraries carried sample barcodes and UMIs. TCRdb reprocessed the 5' RACE reads with MiXCR, giving one entry per CDR3 protein. Here the sample spans about 88,000 distinct CDR3 sequences, more than 20% being singletons. This clonotype originated in a young man who had mild COVID-19 (a few samples of this study predate the infection). Cell type and time point are not known. The V call is TRBV7-2, the J call TRBJ2-1; 10 positions match TRBD2. The sample consisted of PBMCs or a T cell subset sorted from them (not recorded which). Here the CDR3 reads CASSSTSGQYNEQFF. CDR3 DNA: TGTGCCAGCAGCTCGACTAGCGGGCAGTACAATGAGCAGTTCTTC.